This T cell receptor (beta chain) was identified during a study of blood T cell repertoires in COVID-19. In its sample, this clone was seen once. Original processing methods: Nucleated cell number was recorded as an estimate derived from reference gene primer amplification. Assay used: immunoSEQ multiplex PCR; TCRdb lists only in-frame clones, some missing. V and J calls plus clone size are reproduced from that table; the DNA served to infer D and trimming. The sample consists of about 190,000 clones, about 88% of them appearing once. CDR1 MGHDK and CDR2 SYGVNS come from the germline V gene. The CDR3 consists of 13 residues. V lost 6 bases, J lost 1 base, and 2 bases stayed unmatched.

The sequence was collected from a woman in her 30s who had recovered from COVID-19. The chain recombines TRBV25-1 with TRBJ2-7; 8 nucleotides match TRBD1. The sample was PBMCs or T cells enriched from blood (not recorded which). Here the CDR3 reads CASRTGVSYEQYF. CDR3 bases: TGTGCCAGCAGGACAGGGGTGTCCTACGAGCAGTACTTC.